Listed below are T cell receptor beta chains from one sample, sequenced in a study of T cell responses to AZD1222 COVID-19 vaccine. Here immunoSEQ multiplex PCR was the method, and the copy in TCRdb shows in-frame clones only, minus some. The table has under 85,000 clones, roughly 90% seen once. The sample consisted of peripheral blood, taken on day 0 of AZD1222 vaccination. All receptors come from an adult in good health. CDR3s include the opening cysteine and the closing phenylalanine or tryptophan. Fields, in order: V gene, J gene, CDR3 protein.

TRBV7-3,TRBJ1-4,CASREKLFF
TRBV6-6,TRBJ2-3,CASSYSEGRPPDTQYF
TRBV6-5,TRBJ1-4,CASSYLQGGEKLFF
TRBV13,TRBJ2-3,CASSSHGDFNTQYF
TRBV19,TRBJ1-4,CASSITGGRSEKLFF
TRBV2,TRBJ2-2,CATETSGTTGELFF
TRBV9,TRBJ2-3,CASSPREGTDTQYF
TRBV11-1,TRBJ1-4,CASSHGQFNEKLFF
TRBV4-1,TRBJ2-1,CASSQPGLPGEQFF
TRBV9,TRBJ1-3,CASSVSGTSGNTIYF
TRBV5-4,TRBJ1-1,CASSFRDRLNTEAFF
TRBV18,TRBJ2-1,CASSPRSPGSSYNEQFF
TRBV6-6,TRBJ1-2,CASSPGPYGYTF
TRBV15,TRBJ2-5,CATSRALTSGTETQYF
TRBV10-3,TRBJ2-7,CATHFTLAGVDEQYF
TRBV30,TRBJ2-1,CAWSVSRFSQFF
TRBV7-9,TRBJ1-1,CASSLLAEDTEAFF
TRBV4-1,TRBJ1-2,CASSQVSGPGYTF
TRBV10-3,TRBJ1-1,CATGEGPVRAFF
TRBV11-3,TRBJ2-5,CASSLSTSGRGETQYF
TRBV6-5,TRBJ2-7,CASRASGSFEQYF
TRBV4-1,TRBJ2-7,CASSEREGPYEQYF
TRBV6-6,TRBJ1-2,CASSASDNYGYTF
TRBV18,TRBJ2-3,CASSPPQGRTDTQYF
TRBV30,TRBJ2-1,CALTPSTYNEQFF
TRBV5-5,TRBJ2-3,CASSYTAGDTQYF
TRBV11-2,TRBJ1-2,CASSPRTGDNYGYTF
TRBV18,TRBJ1-2,CASFRLQRAPSNYGYTF
TRBV6-5,TRBJ2-7,CASSRDSYEQYF
TRBV2,TRBJ2-1,CASRRGPANEQFF
TRBV5-8,TRBJ1-3,CASSWTQGSGNTIYF
TRBV29-1,TRBJ1-3,CSGYSGNTIYF
TRBV7-9,TRBJ2-7,CASSFGQAASYEQYF
TRBV20-1,TRBJ2-2,CSASLDTGELFF
TRBV5-4,TRBJ2-6,CASSPFSGANVLTF
TRBV7-2,TRBJ1-2,CASSFPDRAYGYTF
TRBV19,TRBJ1-3,CATAQGQGAGNTIYF
TRBV6-2/TRBV6-3,TRBJ1-2,CASSTLGLGYTF
TRBV19,TRBJ1-1,CASSPQAQRNTEAFF
TRBV7-2,TRBJ2-3,CASSLGTASDTQYF
TRBV7-9,TRBJ2-3,CASSGPSGGASAQYF
TRBV27,TRBJ2-7,CASSSKVAAFSYEQYF
TRBV28,TRBJ2-3,CASSPYTDTQYF
TRBV3-1/TRBV3-2,TRBJ1-1,CASGPGVDAFF
TRBV2,TRBJ1-2,CASSERSTAYGYTF
TRBV27,TRBJ1-3,CASSLSRGNTIYF
TRBV7-9,TRBJ2-1,CASSFWREQFF
TRBV6-5,TRBJ1-3,CATIGSGNTIYF
TRBV28,TRBJ1-1,CASSLGQPEAFF
TRBV15,TRBJ1-5,CATSGTGTGVFQPQHF
TRBV10-2,TRBJ1-6,CASSEINSPLHF
TRBV5-4,TRBJ1-4,CASSLGGRPNEKLFF